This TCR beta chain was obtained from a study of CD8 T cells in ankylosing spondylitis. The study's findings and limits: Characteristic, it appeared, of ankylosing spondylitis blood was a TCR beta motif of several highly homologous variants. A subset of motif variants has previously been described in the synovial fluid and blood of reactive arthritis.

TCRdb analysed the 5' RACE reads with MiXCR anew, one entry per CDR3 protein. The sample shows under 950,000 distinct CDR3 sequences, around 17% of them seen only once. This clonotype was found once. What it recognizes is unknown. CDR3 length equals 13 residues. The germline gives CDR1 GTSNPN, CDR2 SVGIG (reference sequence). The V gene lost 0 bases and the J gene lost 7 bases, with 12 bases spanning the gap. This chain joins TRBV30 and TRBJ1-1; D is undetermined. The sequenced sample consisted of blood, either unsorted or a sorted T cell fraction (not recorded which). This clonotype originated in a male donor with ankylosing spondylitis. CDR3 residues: CAWSVREGIEAFF. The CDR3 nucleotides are TGTGCCTGGAGTGTACGGGAAGGGATTGAAGCTTTCTTT.